This T cell receptor beta chain stems from a study of cytomegalovirus exposure and HLA in healthy donors (dated by TCRdb to 2015 to 2018). Background for the entire study: According to a later analysis, the 120 or so validation repertoires were produced on the same platform as the approximately 620 repertoires of the first cohort. In addition to the first cohort of 666 subjects, a separate validation cohort of 120 different subjects was used. High-throughput TCR immunosequencing, statistical association of individual TCRs with disease status, and machine learning were combined to predict cytomegalovirus infection status. The aim of the study was to test whether cataloging public T cell receptors could identify signatures of past pathogen exposure.

Study-wide conclusions, independent of this receptor: The classifier was reported to diagnose cytomegalovirus status with high specificity and sensitivity in both the original cohort and the validation cohort. In vitro tests confirmed that a few of the cytomegalovirus-associated TCR beta chains recognize cytomegalovirus antigens. The study gave a list of 150 to 200 TCR beta chains associated with cytomegalovirus. Of the cluster scores, approximately 94% were above 0 in a later analysis, which found that TCRs clustered in the first cohort also tended to co-occur in the 110 or so validation repertoires. According to the authors, the approach could potentially be generalized to other disease states and immunological phenotypes. A later analysis lacked HLA typing for the validation cohort, so it scored co-occurrence in that cohort across all 120 or so repertoires. Most TCR sequences were observed very rarely across donors, whereas some public TCRs were present in many individuals.

For this clone: No cognate antigen has been identified for it. No base qualities exist here, and no much larger clone lies one base off it.

CDR1 is given as GTSNPN and CDR2 as SVGIG, both from the germline V gene (reference sequence). The CDR3 sequence holds 14 residues, the cysteine and phenylalanine included. The sequence is cut down to CDR3 DNA, 42 bases in frame from base 1. V has 4 bases trimmed and J has 3 bases trimmed; junction bases matching no gene number 7. Library preparation was by the immunoSEQ multiplex PCR assay. On the authors' methods: A statistical classification framework was developed to diagnose cytomegalovirus status using the catalog of TCR beta chain sequences. The clones in this table, taken by TCRdb from immuneACCESS, are in-frame only. Not every clone is retained; where verified, under half of the shortfall comes from an unresolved V gene, and the cause of the rest is unknown. V and J calls plus clone size are reproduced from that table; the DNA served to infer D and trimming. This sample gives about 190,000 clones in total; roughly 83% of them show up just once. The top ten constitute roughly 1.5% of the sample.

Donors formed part of the validation cohort, which comprised over a hundred subjects and was distinct from the first cohort of 670 or so subjects. Input material: PBMCs. The sequence joins TRBV30 to TRBJ1-1; the central 8 bases match TRBD1. The sequence derives from a woman between 18 and 29 years old in good health and CMV-seronegative. The CDR3 reads CAWNQGAVDTEAFF. The sequenced DNA: TGTGCCTGGAATCAGGGGGCTGTGGACACTGAAGCTTTCTTT.